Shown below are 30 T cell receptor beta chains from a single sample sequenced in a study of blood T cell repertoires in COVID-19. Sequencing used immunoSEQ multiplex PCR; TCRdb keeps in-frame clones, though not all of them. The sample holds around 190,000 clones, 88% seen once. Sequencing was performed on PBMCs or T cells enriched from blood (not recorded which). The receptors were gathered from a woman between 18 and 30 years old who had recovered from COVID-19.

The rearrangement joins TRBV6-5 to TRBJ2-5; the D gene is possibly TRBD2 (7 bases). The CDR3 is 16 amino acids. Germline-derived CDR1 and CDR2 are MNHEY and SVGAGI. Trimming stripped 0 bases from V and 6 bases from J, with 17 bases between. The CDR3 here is CASSYSSGGGRQTQYF. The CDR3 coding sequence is TGTGCCAGCAGTTACTCGAGTGGGGGCGGGAGACAGACCCAGTACTTC.

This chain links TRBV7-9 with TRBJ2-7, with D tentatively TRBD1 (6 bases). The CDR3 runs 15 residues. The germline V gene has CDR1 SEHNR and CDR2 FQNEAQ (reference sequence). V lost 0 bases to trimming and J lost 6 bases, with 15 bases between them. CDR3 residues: CASSLALEVGGEQYF. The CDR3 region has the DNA TGTGCCAGCAGCTTAGCCCTAGAAGTAGGGGGCGAGCAGTACTTC.

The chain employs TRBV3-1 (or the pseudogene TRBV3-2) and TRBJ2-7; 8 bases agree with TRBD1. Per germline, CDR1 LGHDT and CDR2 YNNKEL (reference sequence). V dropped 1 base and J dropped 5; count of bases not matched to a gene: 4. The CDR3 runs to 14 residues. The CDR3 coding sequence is TGTGCCAGCAGCCAAGGGACAGGGCCCGACGAGCAGTACTTC. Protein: CASSQGTGPDEQYF.

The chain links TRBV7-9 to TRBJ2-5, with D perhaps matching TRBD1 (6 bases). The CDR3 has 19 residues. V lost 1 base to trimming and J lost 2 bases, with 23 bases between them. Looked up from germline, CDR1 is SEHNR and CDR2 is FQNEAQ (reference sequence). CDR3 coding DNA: TGTGCCAGCAGCTTAGGACCGGTTACCCAGGGGCGCCTTCAAGAGACCCAGTACTTC. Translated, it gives CASSLGPVTQGRLQETQYF.

The CDR3 DNA sequence: TGTGCCAGCAGAACCCAGGGGGTGAACACTGAAGCTTTCTTT. Translating it yields CASRTQGVNTEAFF. The V and J genes are TRBV6-5 and TRBJ1-1; 7 bases align to TRBD1. The CDR3 totals 14 residues. Germline V gene data show CDR1 as MNHEY and CDR2 as SVGAGI. Trimming took 6 bases from V and 0 from J; bases not matched to a gene: 4.

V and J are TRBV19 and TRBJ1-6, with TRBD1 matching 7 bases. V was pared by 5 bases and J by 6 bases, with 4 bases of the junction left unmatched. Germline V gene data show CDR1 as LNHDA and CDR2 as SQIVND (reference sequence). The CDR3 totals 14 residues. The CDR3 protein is CASSHGQANSPLHF. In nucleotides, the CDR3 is TGTGCCAGTAGTCATGGACAGGCTAATTCACCCCTCCACTTT.

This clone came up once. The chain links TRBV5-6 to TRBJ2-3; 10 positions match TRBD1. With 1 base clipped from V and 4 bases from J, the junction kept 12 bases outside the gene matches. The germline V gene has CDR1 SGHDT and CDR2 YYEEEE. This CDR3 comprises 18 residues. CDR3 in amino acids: CASSLTFGGTGAADTQYF. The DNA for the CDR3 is TGTGCCAGCAGCTTGACTTTTGGTGGGACAGGGGCCGCAGATACGCAGTATTTT.

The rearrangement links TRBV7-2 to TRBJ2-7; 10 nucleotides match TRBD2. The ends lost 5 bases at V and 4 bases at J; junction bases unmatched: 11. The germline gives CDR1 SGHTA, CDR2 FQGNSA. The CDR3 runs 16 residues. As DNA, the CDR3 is TGTGCCAGCAGCCCATCATCAGCGGGGGGGACGTACGAGCAGTACTTC. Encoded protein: CASSPSSAGGTYEQYF.

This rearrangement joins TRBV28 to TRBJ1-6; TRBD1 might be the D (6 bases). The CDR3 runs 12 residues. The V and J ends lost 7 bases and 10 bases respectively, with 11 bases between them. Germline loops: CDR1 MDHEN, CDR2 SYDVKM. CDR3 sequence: CASNRERSPLHF. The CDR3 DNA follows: TGTGCCAGCAACAGGGAGAGATCACCCCTCCACTTT.

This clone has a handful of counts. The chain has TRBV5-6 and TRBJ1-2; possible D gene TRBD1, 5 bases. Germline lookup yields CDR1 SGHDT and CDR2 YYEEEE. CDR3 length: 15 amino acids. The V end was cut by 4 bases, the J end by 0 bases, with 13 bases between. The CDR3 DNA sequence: TGTGCCAGCAGCGGGGCCGGCAGCGCTAACTATGGCTACACCTTC. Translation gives CASSGAGSANYGYTF.

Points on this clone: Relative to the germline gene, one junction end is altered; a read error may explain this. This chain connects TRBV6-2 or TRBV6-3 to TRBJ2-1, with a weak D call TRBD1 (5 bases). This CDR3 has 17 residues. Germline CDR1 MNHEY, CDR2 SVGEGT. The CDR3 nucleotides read TGTGCCAGCAGCTACTTGTGGGGCGCGGACTCCTACAATGAGCAGTTCTTC. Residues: CASSYLWGADSYNEQFF.

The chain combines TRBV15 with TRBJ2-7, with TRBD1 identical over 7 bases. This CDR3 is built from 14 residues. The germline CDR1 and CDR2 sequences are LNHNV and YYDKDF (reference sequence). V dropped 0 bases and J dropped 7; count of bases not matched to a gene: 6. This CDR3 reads CATSRDTGAREQYF. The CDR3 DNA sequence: TGTGCCACCAGCAGAGATACAGGGGCCCGGGAGCAGTACTTC.

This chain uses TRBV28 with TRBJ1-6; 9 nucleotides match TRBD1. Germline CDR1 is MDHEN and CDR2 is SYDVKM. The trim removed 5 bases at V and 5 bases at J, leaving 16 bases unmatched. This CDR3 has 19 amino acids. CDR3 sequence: CASSLRMTGGTGDNSPLHF. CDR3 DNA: TGTGCCAGCAGTCTACGAATGACAGGGGGAACGGGAGATAATTCACCCCTCCACTTT.

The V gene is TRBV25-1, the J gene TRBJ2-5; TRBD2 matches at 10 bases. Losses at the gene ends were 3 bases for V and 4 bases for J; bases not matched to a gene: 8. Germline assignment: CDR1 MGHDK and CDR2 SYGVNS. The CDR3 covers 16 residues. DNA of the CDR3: TGTGCCAGCAGTGATCCCGGGACTAGCGTCACAGAGACCCAGTACTTC. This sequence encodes CASSDPGTSVTETQYF.

CDR3 DNA: TGTGCCTGGAGGGGGATATTAGGGGCTGGAAACACCATATATTTT. It encodes CAWRGILGAGNTIYF. The chain couples TRBV30 to TRBJ1-3, with D possibly TRBD1 on 5 matching bases. The CDR3 consists of 15 residues. Germline lookup yields CDR1 GTSNPN and CDR2 SVGIG (reference sequence). Trimming took off 3 bases at V and 2 bases at J, with 14 bases between the two ends.

Here the CDR3 reads CATNLGRENTEAFF. CDR3 DNA: TGTGCCACCAATTTAGGCAGGGAAAACACTGAAGCTTTCTTT. V gene TRBV15 combines with J gene TRBJ1-1; maybe TRBD1 (5 bases). This CDR3 contains 14 residues. Germline V gene data show CDR1 as LNHNV and CDR2 as YYDKDF (reference sequence). Trimming pared 7 bases from V and 2 bases from J, leaving 14 bases between.

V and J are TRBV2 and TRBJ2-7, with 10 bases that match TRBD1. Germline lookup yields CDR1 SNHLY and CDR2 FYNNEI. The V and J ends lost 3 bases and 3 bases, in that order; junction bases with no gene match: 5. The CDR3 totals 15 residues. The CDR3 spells CASSEGQGSYYEQYF. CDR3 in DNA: TGTGCCAGCAGTGAGGGACAGGGGTCATACTACGAGCAGTACTTC.

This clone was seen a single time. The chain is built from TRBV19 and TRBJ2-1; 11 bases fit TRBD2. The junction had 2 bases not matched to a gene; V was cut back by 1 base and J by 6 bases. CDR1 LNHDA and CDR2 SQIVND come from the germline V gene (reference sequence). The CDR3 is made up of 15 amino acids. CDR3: CASSIVSGGANEQFF. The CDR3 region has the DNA TGTGCCAGTAGTATAGTTAGCGGGGGGGCCAATGAGCAGTTCTTC.

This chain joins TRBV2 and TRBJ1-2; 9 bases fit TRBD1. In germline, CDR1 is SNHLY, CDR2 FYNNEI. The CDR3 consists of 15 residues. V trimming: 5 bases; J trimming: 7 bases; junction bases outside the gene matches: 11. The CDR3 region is CASSRQRTGEGGYTF. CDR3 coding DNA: TGTGCCAGCAGTCGACAGAGGACAGGGGAAGGTGGCTACACCTTC.

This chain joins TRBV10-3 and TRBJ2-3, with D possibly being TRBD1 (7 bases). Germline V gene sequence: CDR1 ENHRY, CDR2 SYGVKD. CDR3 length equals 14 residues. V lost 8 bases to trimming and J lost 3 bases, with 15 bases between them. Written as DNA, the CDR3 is TGTGCCATCTCATGGCAGGGGGGAACAGATACGCAGTATTTT. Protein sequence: CAISWQGGTDTQYF.

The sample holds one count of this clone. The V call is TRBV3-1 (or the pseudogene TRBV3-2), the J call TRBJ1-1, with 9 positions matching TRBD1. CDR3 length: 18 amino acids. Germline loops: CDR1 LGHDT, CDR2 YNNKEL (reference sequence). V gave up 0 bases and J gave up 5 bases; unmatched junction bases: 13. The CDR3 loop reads CASSQDGFAGQGTTEAFF. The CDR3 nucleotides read TGTGCCAGCAGCCAAGATGGCTTCGCTGGACAGGGGACGACTGAAGCTTTCTTT.

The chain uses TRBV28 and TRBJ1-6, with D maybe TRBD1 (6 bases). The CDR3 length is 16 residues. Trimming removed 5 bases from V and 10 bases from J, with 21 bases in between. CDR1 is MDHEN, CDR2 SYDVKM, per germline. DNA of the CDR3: TGTGCCAGCAGTCTTCGATCTAGGACAGTTTTCTCACCCCTCCACTTT. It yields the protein CASSLRSRTVFSPLHF.

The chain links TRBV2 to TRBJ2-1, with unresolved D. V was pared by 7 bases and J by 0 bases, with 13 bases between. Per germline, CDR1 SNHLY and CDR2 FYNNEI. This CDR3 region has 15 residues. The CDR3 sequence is CASTPLVSSYNEQFF. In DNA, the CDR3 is TGTGCCAGCACTCCGTTGGTGAGCTCCTACAATGAGCAGTTCTTC.

For the CDR3, the DNA is TGTGCCAGCAGTGAATGGGCTAGCGGTAGCACAGATACGCAGTATTTT. Encoded protein: CASSEWASGSTDTQYF. The V and J genes are TRBV2 and TRBJ2-3; TRBD2 matches 7 bases. CDR1 is SNHLY and CDR2 is FYNNEI in the germline V gene. V lost 2 bases to trimming and J lost 0 bases; unmatched junction nucleotides: 5. CDR3 length equals 16 residues. Complete variable domain (other parts from reference TRBV2 and TRBJ2-3): EPEVTQTPSHQVTQMGQEVILRCVPISNHLYFYWYRQILGQKVEFLVSFYNNEISEKSEIFDDQFSVERPDGSNFTLKIRSTKLEDSAMYFCASSEWASGSTDTQYFGPGTRLTVL.

CDR3: CASSHLLAGDADTQYF. For the CDR3, the DNA is TGTGCCAGCAGCCACCTATTAGCGGGGGACGCAGATACGCAGTATTTT. The chain carries TRBV4-2 and TRBJ2-3; 9 bases line up with TRBD2. V shed 3 bases and J 4 bases; nucleotides not matched to a gene: 8. Germline V gives CDR1 LGHNA, CDR2 YNFKEQ. The CDR3 is 16 amino acids.

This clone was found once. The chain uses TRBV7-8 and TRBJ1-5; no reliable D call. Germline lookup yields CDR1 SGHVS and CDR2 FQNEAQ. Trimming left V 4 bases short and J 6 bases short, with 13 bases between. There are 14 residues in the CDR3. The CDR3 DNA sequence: TGTGCCAGCAGCTCCTCTCTTCAGGCTCAGCCCCAGCATTTT. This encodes CASSSSLQAQPQHF. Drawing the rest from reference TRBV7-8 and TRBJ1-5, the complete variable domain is GAGVSQSPRYKVAKRGQDVALRCDPISGHVSLFWYQQALGQGPEFLTYFQNEAQLDKSGLPSDRFFAERPEGSVSTLKIQRTQQEDSAVYLCASSSSLQAQPQHFGDGTRLSIL.

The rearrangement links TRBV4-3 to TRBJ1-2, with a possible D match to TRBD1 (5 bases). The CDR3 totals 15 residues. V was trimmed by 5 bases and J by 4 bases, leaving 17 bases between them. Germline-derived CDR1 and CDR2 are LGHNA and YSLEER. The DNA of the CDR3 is TGCGCCAGCAGCAATCAAGTAGGGGAGGGCTATGGCTACACCTTC. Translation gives CASSNQVGEGYGYTF.

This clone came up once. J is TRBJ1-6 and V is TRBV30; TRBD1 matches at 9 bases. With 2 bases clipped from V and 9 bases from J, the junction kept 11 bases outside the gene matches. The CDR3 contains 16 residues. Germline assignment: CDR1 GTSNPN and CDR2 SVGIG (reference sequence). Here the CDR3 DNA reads TGTGCCTGGAGTCTAAGACGGGACAGGGCGGTTTCACCCCTCCACTTT. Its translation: CAWSLRRDRAVSPLHF.

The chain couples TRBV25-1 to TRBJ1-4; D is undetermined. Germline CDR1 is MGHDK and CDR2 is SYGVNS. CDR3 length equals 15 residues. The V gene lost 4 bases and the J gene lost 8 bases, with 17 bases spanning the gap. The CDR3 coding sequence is TGTGCCAGCAGTGCCTCGGAGGGTAGAATCGAAAAACTGTTTTTT. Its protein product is CASSASEGRIEKLFF.

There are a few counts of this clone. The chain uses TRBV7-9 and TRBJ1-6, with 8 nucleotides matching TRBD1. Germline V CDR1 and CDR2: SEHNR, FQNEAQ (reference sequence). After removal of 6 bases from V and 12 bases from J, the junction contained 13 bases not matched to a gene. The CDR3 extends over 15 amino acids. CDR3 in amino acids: CASRDRGYGTQPLHF. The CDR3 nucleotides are TGTGCCAGCAGAGACAGGGGTTACGGGACTCAACCCCTCCACTTT.